Listed here are 7 T cell receptor beta chains from one sample, sequenced in a study of shared clonotypes between healthy human individuals. This table comes from immunoSEQ multiplex PCR, and its TCRdb copy is limited to in-frame clones, with some not included. Seen here are 2 million to 2.5 million clones, around 95% observed once, and the top ten hold around 0.13%. Sequenced sample: naive CD4+ T cells sorted from blood. Subset here: CD45RA+ positively selected. These TCRs come from a man aged 18 to 30 in good health.

This CDR3 reads CASSFRLAGLSDTQYF. The CDR3 coding sequence is TGTGCCAGCAGCTTCAGACTAGCGGGGCTCAGTGATACGCAGTATTTT. The rearrangement joins TRBV13 to TRBJ2-3, with 11 bases identical to TRBD2. This CDR3 is built from 16 residues. With V trimmed by 3 bases and J by 6 bases, 8 bases remained unmatched. Germline assignment: CDR1 PRHDT and CDR2 FYEKMQ (reference sequence).

This clone has only a few counts. The rearrangement joins TRBV30 to TRBJ1-2, with D perhaps TRBD1 (6 bases). Per germline, CDR1 GTSNPN and CDR2 SVGIG (reference sequence). V gave up 3 bases and J gave up 6 bases, with 11 bases separating them. The length of the CDR3 is 12 residues. The CDR3 DNA sequence: TGTGCCTGGAGCCAGGGGATTGATGGCTACACCTTC. Translated, it gives CAWSQGIDGYTF.

The chain employs TRBV7-9 and TRBJ1-1, with 10 nucleotides matching TRBD1. Germline V gene data show CDR1 as SEHNR and CDR2 as FQNEAQ (reference sequence). The CDR3 runs 16 residues. J gave up 5 bases and V 1 base, and 7 bases lay outside the gene matches. The CDR3 is CASSLGTGQGKTEAFF. The CDR3 DNA reads TGTGCCAGCAGCTTAGGGACGGGACAGGGGAAAACTGAAGCTTTCTTT.

Of note for this clone: Other DNA sequences in the same sample also yield this CDR3. This sequence joins TRBV5-1 and TRBJ2-5; 9 bases line up with TRBD1. CDR1 and CDR2 from the germline V gene are SGHRS and YFSETQ. This CDR3 has 14 amino acids. With V trimmed by 0 bases and J by 5 bases, 2 bases remained unmatched. The CDR3 here is CASSLAGQGETQYF. As DNA, the CDR3 is TGCGCCAGCAGCTTGGCCGGACAGGGGGAGACCCAGTACTTC.

Remarks on this clone: The identical CDR3 is also encoded by other nucleotide sequences in the sample. The CDR3 reads CASRDTDTQYF. As DNA, the CDR3 is TGTGCCAGCAGGGACACAGATACGCAGTATTTT. This chain uses TRBV6-5 with TRBJ2-3; the D is unclear. Germline CDR1 and CDR2: MNHEY and SVGAGI. CDR3 length: 11 amino acids. Trimming removed 6 bases at V and 2 bases at J, with 3 bases between.

The V and J genes are TRBV5-8 and TRBJ1-1, with no clear D. CDR3 length: 13 residues. V was cut by 6 bases and J by 5 bases, with 14 bases left in between. Looked up from germline, CDR1 is SGHTS and CDR2 is YDEGEE. CDR3 in amino acids: CASIGPSGTEAFF. The CDR3 DNA follows: TGTGCCAGCATCGGGCCTAGTGGGACTGAAGCTTTCTTT.

This clone was recorded only once. The V call is TRBV4-3, the J call TRBJ1-2; D uncertain. Per germline, CDR1 LGHNA and CDR2 YSLEER. Trimming stripped 0 bases from V and 5 bases from J, with 10 bases between. This CDR3 comprises 14 residues. In DNA, the CDR3 is TGCGCCAGCAGCCAAGAACAGACCATATATGGCTACACCTTC. Translation: CASSQEQTIYGYTF.